The 27 T cell receptor beta chains below all came from one sample that was sequenced in a study of T cells after yellow fever vaccination. TCRdb called the 5' RACE reads again in MiXCR, with one record for every CDR3 protein. The data show approximately 610,000 distinct CDR3 sequences, roughly 17% seen once. This sample comprised PBMCs, obtained 5 days after the first yellow fever vaccination. Source of these receptors: a man younger than 30 who received the YFV17D yellow fever vaccine.

This clonotype was seen many times. V is TRBV2 and J is TRBJ2-7; D might be TRBD1 or TRBD2, each matching 5 bases. Germline CDR1 SNHLY, CDR2 FYNNEI. The CDR3 contains 14 residues. V dropped 8 bases and J dropped 4 bases, with 18 bases sitting between them. The CDR3 DNA follows: TGTGCCAGCCAACAGGACGGGGAAGTATACGAGCAGTACTTC. It codes for CASQQDGEVYEQYF.

The rearrangement links TRBV7-2 to TRBJ1-1; D is ambiguous. The CDR3 has 13 residues. Germline V gene data show CDR1 as SGHTA and CDR2 as FQGNSA. The ends were cut back, 5 bases at V and 3 bases at J, with 10 bases in the middle. The CDR3 loop is CASSPGPYTEAFF. The DNA for the CDR3 is TGTGCCAGCAGCCCCGGACCCTACACTGAAGCTTTCTTT.

The chain uses TRBV7-6 and TRBJ1-2; D perhaps matches TRBD1 (5 bases). Germline V gives CDR1 SGHVS, CDR2 FNYEAQ. Trimming pared 4 bases from V and 3 bases from J, leaving 9 bases between. CDR3 size: 13 residues. The CDR3, as DNA: TGTGCCAGCAGCTCTCGGGGGGACTATGGCTACACCTTC. It codes for CASSSRGDYGYTF. Full variable domain (missing parts from reference TRBV7-6 and TRBJ1-2): GAGVSQSPRYKVTKRGQDVALRCDPISGHVSLYWYRQALGQGPEFLTYFNYEAQQDKSGLPNDRFSAERPEGSISTLTIQRTEQRDSAMYRCASSSRGDYGYTFGSGTRLTVV.

This clonotype was seen a few times. The CDR3 is CASSKNVEGQETQYF. The CDR3 nucleotides are TGTGCCAGCAGCAAAAATGTCGAGGGGCAAGAGACCCAGTACTTC. This sequence joins TRBV9 and TRBJ2-5, with D perhaps matching TRBD1 or TRBD2 (5 bases each). There are 15 residues in the CDR3. Germline CDR1 reads SGDLS; CDR2 reads YYNGEE. V gave up 4 bases and J gave up 2 bases, with 15 bases separating them.

The chain uses TRBV1 and TRBJ2-7. TRBV1 corresponds to a pseudogene. The CDR3 spans 10 residues. DNA of the CDR3: TGCACCAGCAGCCAAGGAGCGCAGTACTTC. Translated: CTSSQGAQYF.

This clonotype was found a few times. CDR3 bases: TGTGCCAGCACCTACACAGGGCGTAACGGGGAGCTGTTTTTT. It codes for CASTYTGRNGELFF. The gene calls are TRBV6-1 and TRBJ2-2, with a possible D match to TRBD1 (6 bases). This CDR3 has 14 amino acids. Trimming took 7 bases from V and 7 from J, leaving 16 bases between them. The germline CDR1 and CDR2 sequences are MNHNS and SASEGT.

J is TRBJ2-5 and V is TRBV15; D uncertain. The germline gives CDR1 LNHNV, CDR2 YYDKDF (reference sequence). Trimming took off 0 bases at V and 7 bases at J, with 18 bases between the two ends. This CDR3 is built from 16 residues. CDR3 protein: CATSRDPRHELWTQYF. The CDR3 nucleotides read TGTGCCACCAGCAGAGACCCGCGACACGAACTTTGGACCCAGTACTTC.

This chain links TRBV6-2 or TRBV6-3 with TRBJ1-5; D is uncertain. Germline V gene lookup returns CDR1 MNHEY and CDR2 SVGEGT. V was cut by 4 bases and J by 2 bases, with 15 bases left in between. This CDR3 has 16 residues. The CDR3 coding sequence is TGTGCCAGCAGTTTCGAGGTGCCCTTGGGCAATCAGCCCCAGCATTTT. Translating gives CASSFEVPLGNQPQHF.

This clonotype was observed a handful of times. This chain links TRBV4-1 with TRBJ1-2; 9 positions match TRBD1. Germline CDR1 is MGHRA and CDR2 is YSYEKL. V trimming: 1 base; J trimming: 8 bases; junction bases outside the gene matches: 5. The CDR3 consists of 14 residues. The CDR3 DNA reads as TGCGCCAGCAGCCAAGGGACAGGGGATCGGGGCTACACCTTC. This encodes CASSQGTGDRGYTF.

This sequence joins TRBV12-3 or TRBV12-4 and TRBJ2-2; D possibly corresponds to TRBD2 (5 bases). The CDR3 length is 14 residues. The V end was cut by 2 bases, the J end by 6 bases, with 10 bases between. The CDR3 nucleotides are TGTGCCAGCAGTTTAAAAGAGCGGCCCGGGGAGCTGTTTTTT. Protein sequence: CASSLKERPGELFF.

The rearrangement links TRBV12-3 or TRBV12-4 to TRBJ1-5, with D possibly matching TRBD1 (5 bases). This CDR3 contains 15 residues. V was pared by 6 bases and J by 2 bases, with 14 bases between. The CDR3 protein is CASSLKGLGNQPQHF. In nucleotides, the CDR3 is TGTGCCAGCAGCCTGAAGGGGCTAGGCAATCAGCCCCAGCATTTT.

This clonotype was observed a single time. The chain employs TRBV5-1 and TRBJ1-1, with TRBD1 identical over 9 bases. V trimming: 6 bases; J trimming: 2 bases; junction bases outside the gene matches: 8. The CDR3 runs 15 residues. Per germline, CDR1 SGHRS and CDR2 YFSETQ. CDR3 loop: CASKGQGMVNTEAFF. As DNA, the CDR3 is TGCGCCAGCAAGGGACAGGGCATGGTCAACACTGAAGCTTTCTTT.

In its sample, this clonotype was seen a few times. The chain joins TRBV3-1 to TRBJ1-2; possibly TRBD1 for D (5 bases). CDR3 size: 12 residues. CDR1 is LGHDT and CDR2 is YNNKEL in the germline V gene (reference sequence). Trimming left V 2 bases short and J 8 bases short, with 9 bases between. DNA for the CDR3: TGTGCCAGCAGCCAATTAGGGGACGGCTACACCTTC. Protein: CASSQLGDGYTF. Filled out from reference TRBV3-1 and TRBJ1-2, the complete variable domain reads DTAVSQTPKYLVTQMGNDKSIKCEQNLGHDTMYWYKQDSKKFLKIMFSYNNKELIINETVPNRFSPKSPDKAHLNLHINSLELGDSAVYFCASSQLGDGYTFGSGTRLTVV.

In DNA form, the CDR3 reads TGTGCCAGCAGCCCAGTCTGGGACAGCTACGAGCAGTACTTC. It yields the protein CASSPVWDSYEQYF. The V gene is TRBV11-2, the J gene TRBJ2-7; 7 positions match TRBD1. CDR3 length: 14 amino acids. CDR1 SGHAT and CDR2 FQNNGV come from the germline V gene. The J segment lost 3 bases and the V segment lost 5 bases, leaving 7 bases of the junction unmatched.

J is TRBJ2-7 and V is TRBV7-9; unclear D gene. The V gene's germline CDR1 is SEHNR and CDR2 FQNEAQ (reference sequence). The V gene lost 1 base and the J gene lost 6 bases, with 10 bases spanning the gap. The CDR3 is made up of 13 amino acids. The CDR3 nucleotides read TGTGCCAGCAGCTTAGGCGGTCCTGTCGAGCAGTACGTC. It translates to CASSLGGPVEQYV.

This clonotype has a handful of counts. CDR3 coding DNA: TGTGCCAGCAGCGTGGACAGGCTCGAGACCCAGTACTTC. Its protein product is CASSVDRLETQYF. The chain combines TRBV7-9 with TRBJ2-5; 7 positions agree with TRBD1. CDR1 is SEHNR, CDR2 FQNEAQ, per germline (reference sequence). V lost 5 bases and J lost 5; bases outside the gene matches: 5. This CDR3 spans 13 amino acids.

This chain connects TRBV9 to TRBJ2-2; no firm D call. V gave up 7 bases and J gave up 5 bases, with 9 bases separating them. Germline CDR1 reads SGDLS; CDR2 reads YYNGEE. The CDR3 extends over 12 amino acids. CDR3 DNA: TGTGCCAGCCGCGGTCTAACCGGGGAGCTGTTTTTT. Amino acid sequence: CASRGLTGELFF.

The V call is TRBV10-3, the J call TRBJ2-3, with 8 nucleotides matching TRBD1. CDR3 length: 13 amino acids. Looked up from germline, CDR1 is ENHRY and CDR2 is SYGVKD. The V gene end was trimmed by 10 bases and the J gene end by 2 bases; junction bases not matched to a gene: 5. The CDR3 DNA reads as TGTGCCACACGACAGGGGATCACAGATACGCAGTATTTT. It specifies CATRQGITDTQYF.

The rearrangement links TRBV23-1 to TRBJ2-1; no firm D call. TRBV23-1 is an open reading frame, and its role is uncertain. Trimming took 2 bases from V and 7 from J, leaving 21 bases between them. The CDR3 runs 17 residues. The CDR3 protein is CASSQPYMGLPFNEQFF. In DNA, the CDR3 is TGCGCCAGCAGTCAACCCTACATGGGCCTCCCCTTTAATGAGCAGTTCTTC.

This clonotype was recorded many times. The chain employs TRBV29-1 and TRBJ1-2; 7 bases fit TRBD1. The junction had 6 bases not matched to a gene; V was cut back by 1 base and J by 10 bases. The CDR3 contains 12 residues. Germline lookup yields CDR1 SQVTM and CDR2 ANQGSEA. In DNA form, the CDR3 reads TGCAGCGTTGAAGGGCCAGGGGGAGCCTACACCTTC. Protein product: CSVEGPGGAYTF.

The chain's CDR3 is CASSPQSLSGNTIYF. The CDR3 DNA is TGTGCCAGCTCACCACAGAGCCTCTCTGGAAACACCATATATTTT. The V call is TRBV18, the J call TRBJ1-3; D is undetermined. Trimming removed 1 base from V and 0 bases from J, with 7 bases in between. Germline CDR1 KGHSH, CDR2 LQKENI. CDR3 length: 15 residues.

The chain recombines TRBV12-3 or TRBV12-4 with TRBJ1-1, with a weak D call TRBD1 (5 bases). Trimming pared 3 bases from V and 10 bases from J, leaving 9 bases between. The CDR3 consists of 11 residues. The chain's CDR3 is CASSLGVVAFF. The CDR3 DNA reads as TGTGCCAGCAGTTTGGGGGTCGTAGCTTTCTTT.

This clonotype was detected a few times. This chain links TRBV6-1 with TRBJ1-1, with D perhaps TRBD1 (6 bases). The germline CDR1 and CDR2 sequences are MNHNS and SASEGT. This CDR3 has 13 amino acids. V lost 3 bases, J lost 12 bases, and 17 bases lay in between. The DNA of the CDR3 is TGTGCCAGCAGTGACGGGGCGGGCAGGGGAACTTTCTTT. Its translation: CASSDGAGRGTFF.

The chain carries TRBV12-3 or TRBV12-4 and TRBJ2-3; the D is unclear. Trimming shortened V by 9 bases and J by 0 bases, and 13 bases separated the two germline ends. This CDR3 contains 14 residues. The CDR3 DNA follows: TGTGCCAGTTGTTGGGGTCGGAGCACAGATACGCAGTATTTT. It encodes CASCWGRSTDTQYF.

V gene TRBV4-3 combines with J gene TRBJ2-7; the match to TRBD2 covers 9 bases. The V gene's germline CDR1 is LGHNA and CDR2 YSLEER. The length of the CDR3 is 18 residues. After removal of 0 bases from V and 2 bases from J, the junction contained 11 bases not matched to a gene. CDR3 coding DNA: TGCGCCAGCAGCCAAGATGCGGGGGGGGCCAACCTAGCCTACGAGCAGTACTTC. Protein: CASSQDAGGANLAYEQYF.

The CDR3 region has the DNA TGTGCCAGCAGTTTTAGGGTCCCCCGAAGCTCCTACGAGCAGTACTTC. Protein sequence: CASSFRVPRSSYEQYF. The chain couples TRBV12-3 or TRBV12-4 to TRBJ2-7, with unresolved D. This CDR3 comprises 16 residues. V was clipped by 3 bases and J by 0 bases, with 15 bases between them.

This clonotype showed up just a few times. This chain connects TRBV29-1 to TRBJ2-2; D remains ambiguous. In germline, CDR1 is SQVTM, CDR2 ANQGSEA. V was clipped by 0 bases and J by 6 bases, with 5 bases between them. The CDR3 covers 12 residues. The DNA of the CDR3 is TGCAGCGTTGAAGAAGGCTCCGGGGAGCTGTTTTTT. Its protein product is CSVEEGSGELFF.